This T cell receptor (beta chain) was captured by sequencing in a study of response to subunit inactivated influenza vaccine. TCRdb itself ran the RT-PCR reads through MiXCR, one entry per CDR3 protein. The sample has some 800,000 distinct CDR3 sequences, about 20% seen once. Broader study findings: Authors suggested that a seasonal influenza vaccination recruits few new T cells each time.

The CDR3 length is 14 residues. The germline V and J ends were trimmed by 5 bases and 0 bases, with 11 bases remaining between them. Remarks on this clonotype: Its antigen remains unknown.

This TCR was recovered from a man in his fifties who received an inactivated influenza vaccine. The sequences come from PBMCs from blood, collected 4 to 6 days after vaccination. The chain recombines TRBV12-3 or TRBV12-4 with TRBJ2-7; no definite D call. The CDR3 loop reads CASSLDGDSYEQYF. The CDR3 DNA sequence: TGTGCCAGCAGTCTCGACGGAGACTCCTACGAGCAGTACTTC.